The 32 T cell receptor beta chains listed next were all sequenced from one sample in a study of post-analysis software for immune sequencing data. Points from the study as a whole: TRBV5-6, TRBV5-1 and TRBV20-1 were among five TRBV segments more frequent in patients than controls.

Unique molecular identifiers were carried by the TCR beta cDNA libraries. One entry per CDR3 protein results from TCRdb running MiXCR on the PCR reads. The sample records fewer than 550,000 distinct CDR3 sequences, under 40% being singletons. These TCRs are of unknown antigen specificity. Material: blood. These receptors were obtained from a girl aged 2-17 years with multiple sclerosis.

This clonotype was observed a few times. The chain carries TRBV28 and TRBJ1-2; D unresolved. CDR1 is MDHEN and CDR2 is SYDVKM in the germline V gene. This CDR3 is 15 amino acids long. Trimming shortened V by 8 bases and J by 2 bases, and 18 bases separated the two germline ends. The CDR3 DNA is TGTGCCAGCCTATCGGGCCCAGGAGGCAACTATGGCTACACCTTC. Its protein is CASLSGPGGNYGYTF.

The chain links TRBV29-1 to TRBJ2-5, with D possibly called TRBD1 or TRBD2 (6 bases each). The end of the DNA aligns better with TRBJ2-7, so the J call may be wrong. Germline CDR1 and CDR2: SQVTM and ANQGSEA. The CDR3 is made up of 12 amino acids. The CDR3 coding sequence is TGCAGCGTTGAAGTCGGGGGCGGCGAGCAGTACTTC. Translating it yields CSVEVGGGEQYF.

Concerning this clonotype itself: A junction boundary mismatches the germline segment, possibly from a read error. V and J are TRBV24-1 and TRBJ1-5; D gene uncertain. There are 16 residues in the CDR3. The germline V gene encodes CDR1 KGHDR and CDR2 SFDVKD. The DNA of the CDR3 is TGTGCCACCAATGATTTCGGGCCCTATAGCAATCAGCCCCAGCATTTT. The encoded protein is CATNDFGPYSNQPQHF.

The gene calls are TRBV10-3 and TRBJ2-3, with a weak D call TRBD2 (6 bases). Germline V gives CDR1 ENHRY, CDR2 SYGVKD. The CDR3 runs 15 residues. The ends were cut back, 3 bases at V and 0 bases at J, with 10 bases in the middle. The chain's CDR3 is CAISDSGTSTDTQYF. The CDR3 DNA follows: TGTGCCATCAGTGATTCAGGGACTAGCACAGATACGCAGTATTTT.

A word on this clonotype: A read error may produce the germline difference seen at one junction end. The chain has TRBV5-1 and TRBJ1-1, with a weak D call TRBD1 (5 bases). Germline V gene lookup returns CDR1 SGHRS and CDR2 YFSETQ. The CDR3 covers 13 residues. CDR3: CAGSFGQNTEAFF. The CDR3 coding sequence is TGCGCCGGCAGCTTTGGACAGAACACTGAAGCTTTCTTT.

This rearrangement joins TRBV6-5 to TRBJ2-3; 10 nucleotides align to TRBD1. The CDR3 sequence is 18 residues long. The trim removed 2 bases at V and 4 bases at J, leaving 12 bases unmatched. Germline-derived CDR1 and CDR2 are MNHEY and SVGAGI. CDR3 amino acids: CASSYGGTGVVGADTQYF. The DNA of the CDR3 is TGTGCCAGCAGTTACGGTGGGACAGGGGTCGTTGGGGCAGATACGCAGTATTTT.

V and J are TRBV13 and TRBJ2-7, with D possibly being TRBD2 (5 bases). Looked up from germline, CDR1 is PRHDT and CDR2 is FYEKMQ (reference sequence). V was cut by 6 bases and J by 2 bases, with 14 bases left in between. The CDR3 is 14 residues long. The CDR3 protein is CASRSKGSAYEQYF. DNA of the CDR3: TGTGCCAGCAGGTCGAAAGGTAGCGCCTACGAGCAGTACTTC.

This clonotype has just a few counts. V usage is TRBV12-3 or TRBV12-4 and J usage is TRBJ2-3; D gene unclear. The germline V and J ends were trimmed by 5 bases and 6 bases, with 12 bases remaining between them. CDR3 length equals 13 residues. CDR3 nucleotides: TGTGCCAGCAGTCGGGTCCGTTGGGATACGCAGTATTTT. Translation: CASSRVRWDTQYF.

CDR3 sequence: CASSEDWDSPNEQFF. The CDR3 DNA reads TGCGCCAGCAGTGAGGATTGGGACAGTCCCAATGAGCAGTTCTTC. The chain recombines TRBV10-2 with TRBJ2-1; 7 positions agree with TRBD1. Germline CDR1 is WSHSY and CDR2 is SAAADI. This CDR3 is 15 amino acids long. V lost 2 bases and J lost 6; bases outside the gene matches: 7.

The chain combines TRBV7-2 with TRBJ2-1; TRBD2 matches at 11 bases. The CDR3 sequence is 16 residues long. After removal of 5 bases from V and 5 bases from J, the junction contained 8 bases not matched to a gene. Germline-derived CDR1 and CDR2 are SGHTA and FQGNSA. CDR3 sequence: CASSLRLAGPNNEQFF. CDR3 DNA sequence: TGTGCCAGCAGCCTCCGACTAGCGGGACCCAACAATGAGCAGTTCTTC. Full variable domain (remainder filled in from reference TRBV7-2 and TRBJ2-1): GAGVSQSPSNKVTEKGKDVELRCDPISGHTALYWYRQSLGQGLEFLIYFQGNSAPDKSGLPSDRFSAERTGGSVSTLTIQRTQQEDSAVYLCASSLRLAGPNNEQFFGPGTRLTVL.

The chain joins TRBV13 to TRBJ2-7, with 12 bases that match TRBD1. Losses at the gene ends were 0 bases for V and 0 bases for J; bases not matched to a gene: 3. CDR3 length: 17 amino acids. Germline V lookup: CDR1 PRHDT, CDR2 FYEKMQ (reference sequence). The CDR3 DNA is TGTGCCAGCAGCTTAGGACCGGGACAGGGGGCCTCCTACGAGCAGTACTTC. Translating it yields CASSLGPGQGASYEQYF.

The chain combines TRBV5-1 with TRBJ2-5; TRBD2 matches 9 bases. Germline V lookup: CDR1 SGHRS, CDR2 YFSETQ. The CDR3 sequence is 15 residues long. The V gene end was trimmed by 3 bases and the J gene end by 4 bases; junction bases not matched to a gene: 7. CDR3 loop: CASSSGTSIRETQYF. The CDR3 DNA reads TGCGCCAGCAGCTCCGGGACTAGCATCCGAGAGACCCAGTACTTC. The full variable domain, in which reference TRBV5-1 and TRBJ2-5 provide the parts outside the CDR3, is KAGVTQTPRYLIKTRGQQVTLSCSPISGHRSVSWYQQTPGQGLQFLFEYFSETQRNKGNFPGRFSGRQFSNSRSEMNVSTLELGDSALYLCASSSGTSIRETQYFGPGTRLLVL.

V is TRBV12-3 or TRBV12-4 and J is TRBJ1-1, with D unclear. Between the trimmed V and J ends, which lost 7 bases and 2 bases, there was a span of 5 bases. CDR3 length equals 11 residues. The chain's CDR3 is CASIPNTEAFF. The CDR3 nucleotides read TGTGCCAGCATCCCAAACACTGAAGCTTTCTTT.

In this sample, this clonotype turned up a few times. Written as DNA, the CDR3 is TGTGCCAGCAGTTCAGATCTTGGCTACACCTTC. Translated, it gives CASSSDLGYTF. This chain joins TRBV12-3 or TRBV12-4 and TRBJ1-2; D call uncertain. CDR3 length equals 11 residues. V was trimmed by 4 bases and J by 7 bases, leaving 7 bases between them.

This chain joins TRBV20-1 and TRBJ2-5; 10 bases fit TRBD1. This CDR3 region has 16 residues. Per germline, CDR1 DFQATT and CDR2 SNEGSKA (reference sequence). The trim removed 5 bases at V and 3 bases at J, leaving 12 bases unmatched. The CDR3 is CSASRIGTGVKETQYF. The CDR3 coding sequence is TGCAGTGCTTCTCGTATCGGGACAGGGGTCAAAGAGACCCAGTACTTC.

This chain connects TRBV5-1 to TRBJ2-1; D unresolved. V gave up 0 bases and J gave up 6 bases, with 10 bases separating them. The CDR3 contains 14 residues. CDR1 is SGHRS and CDR2 is YFSETQ in the germline V gene. CDR3 protein: CASSLAGWGNEQFF. In DNA form, the CDR3 reads TGCGCCAGCAGCTTGGCCGGCTGGGGCAATGAGCAGTTCTTC.

This clonotype was seen more than once but under ten times. V is TRBV2 and J is TRBJ2-7; D call uncertain. V dropped 6 bases and J dropped 3 bases, with 9 bases sitting between them. Germline V lookup: CDR1 SNHLY, CDR2 FYNNEI. There are 12 residues in the CDR3. The CDR3 sequence is CASRLQSYEQYF. The CDR3 coding sequence is TGTGCCAGCAGACTACAGAGCTACGAGCAGTACTTC.

DNA for the CDR3: TGTGCCAGCAGCTTAACACTAGCCAATGAGCAGTTCTTC. Protein product: CASSLTLANEQFF. The V call is TRBV7-3, the J call TRBJ2-1; perhaps TRBD2 as D (6 bases). The CDR3 consists of 13 residues. The germline V gene encodes CDR1 SGHTA and CDR2 FQGTGA. V was trimmed by 0 bases and J by 6 bases, leaving 6 bases between them.

Only a few counts were recorded for this clonotype. CDR3 sequence: CASYDGTEDFTDTQYF. CDR3 DNA sequence: TGCGCCAGCTACGACGGCACAGAGGATTTCACAGATACGCAGTATTTT. The chain uses TRBV5-1 and TRBJ2-3; no reliable D call. Trimming left V 7 bases short and J 2 bases short, with 20 bases between. Germline V gene data show CDR1 as SGHRS and CDR2 as YFSETQ. The CDR3 runs to 16 residues. The variable domain in full, completed from reference TRBV5-1 and TRBJ2-3, reads KAGVTQTPRYLIKTRGQQVTLSCSPISGHRSVSWYQQTPGQGLQFLFEYFSETQRNKGNFPGRFSGRQFSNSRSEMNVSTLELGDSALYLCASYDGTEDFTDTQYFGPGTRLTVL.

In its sample, this clonotype was seen once. The chain couples TRBV20-1 to TRBJ1-2; 7 bases fit TRBD1. The CDR3 consists of 13 residues. CDR1 and CDR2 (germline): DFQATT, SNEGSKA (reference sequence). J gave up 4 bases and V 6 bases, and 8 bases lay outside the gene matches. The CDR3 reads CSALNPGGYGYTF. CDR3 DNA: TGCAGTGCCCTAAATCCAGGGGGCTATGGCTACACCTTC.

This chain links TRBV20-1 with TRBJ2-4; the D gene is possibly TRBD2 (5 bases). The CDR3 covers 14 residues. Germline V gene lookup returns CDR1 DFQATT and CDR2 SNEGSKA (reference sequence). Trimming shortened V by 5 bases and J by 1 base, and 12 bases separated the two germline ends. This chain's CDR3 is CSAFLGEAKNIQYF. CDR3 nucleotide sequence: TGCAGTGCTTTTCTCGGGGAGGCCAAAAACATTCAGTACTTC.

This clonotype has more than one count but fewer than ten. The chain employs TRBV7-9 and TRBJ1-3; TRBD1 might be the D (6 bases). This CDR3 is 16 amino acids long. The germline CDR1 and CDR2 sequences are SEHNR and FQNEAQ (reference sequence). V shed 1 base and J shed 5 bases, with 15 bases lying between them. The CDR3 protein is CASSLVQGLFRNTIYF. In nucleotides, the CDR3 is TGTGCCAGCAGCTTAGTTCAGGGGCTTTTTCGAAACACCATATATTTT.

This clonotype was picked up many times. The chain recombines TRBV20-1 with TRBJ2-5, with D tentatively TRBD1 or TRBD2 (7 bases each). Trimming removed 3 bases from V and 4 bases from J, with 15 bases in between. From germline, CDR1 is DFQATT and CDR2 SNEGSKA (reference sequence). The CDR3 consists of 14 residues. The CDR3 bases are TGCAGTGCTAGCAGGGGGGGCCGGTTAGAGACCCAGTACTTC. It encodes CSASRGGRLETQYF.

The chain uses TRBV18 and TRBJ2-5; the D is unclear. From germline, CDR1 is KGHSH and CDR2 LQKENI. V lost 0 bases and J 5 bases, leaving 10 bases between the germline ends. The CDR3 consists of 14 residues. The chain's CDR3 is CASSPPSLRETQYF. The CDR3 bases are TGTGCCAGCTCACCACCGTCTCTTAGGGAGACCCAGTACTTC.

In its sample, this clonotype was seen a few times. V gene TRBV19 combines with J gene TRBJ1-2; no reliable D call. V lost 5 bases, J lost 0 bases, and 7 bases lay in between. The germline gives CDR1 LNHDA, CDR2 SQIVND (reference sequence). The CDR3 has 13 residues. CDR3 in DNA: TGTGCCAGTAGTGGGCGAACTAACTATGGCTACACCTTC. Translated: CASSGRTNYGYTF.

The V call is TRBV5-4, the J call TRBJ2-1, with a possible D match to TRBD2 (6 bases). The CDR3 has 16 residues. Germline CDR1 reads SGHNT; CDR2 reads YYREEE (reference sequence). The V end lost 0 bases, the J end lost 6 bases, and 16 bases lay between the germline ends. The CDR3 protein is CASSLGSGTPGNEQFF. In DNA form, the CDR3 reads TGTGCCAGCAGCTTGGGTAGTGGGACTCCTGGCAATGAGCAGTTCTTC.

The chain joins TRBV7-8 to TRBJ1-5, with 7 positions matching TRBD1. Germline-derived CDR1 and CDR2 are SGHVS and FQNEAQ. Trimming cost V 5 bases and J 6 bases; bases outside gene matches: 7. The CDR3 consists of 14 residues. CDR3 loop: CASSPGQEAQPQHF. The CDR3 bases are TGTGCCAGCAGCCCTGGACAGGAGGCTCAGCCCCAGCATTTT.

For this clonotype: This may come from a read error, since a much larger clone is one base off. The V and J genes are TRBV28 and TRBJ2-3; a weak D match, TRBD1 (5 bases). In germline, CDR1 is MDHEN, CDR2 SYDVKM. The CDR3 loop spans 16 amino acids. Trimming stripped 2 bases from V and 8 bases from J, with 20 bases between. Here the CDR3 DNA reads TGTGCCAGCAGTTTAGAGTCGGCAGGGCGGTCAGGTACGCAGTATTTT. Translation: CASSLESAGRSGTQYF.

The J gene is TRBJ2-7, the V gene TRBV5-1, with D uncertain. The DNA matches TRBJ2-5 better at its end, which makes the J call doubtful. CDR1 and CDR2 (germline): SGHRS, YFSETQ. The CDR3 has 12 residues. The CDR3 region is CASSAAGETQYF. Here the CDR3 DNA reads TGCGCCAGCAGCGCGGCCGGAGAGACCCAGTACTTC.

The rearrangement joins TRBV7-9 to TRBJ2-6; 8 bases map to TRBD1. The CDR3 consists of 16 residues. CDR1 and CDR2 (germline): SEHNR, FQNEAQ (reference sequence). V shed 2 bases, J shed 3 bases, and the junction held 3 bases outside the gene matches. CDR3 DNA: TGTGCCAGCAGCTTATCCAGGGGGCTTGGGGCCAACGTCCTGACTTTC. This gives the protein CASSLSRGLGANVLTF.

V usage is TRBV29-1 and J usage is TRBJ1-1, with 7 nucleotides matching TRBD1. Germline V CDR1 and CDR2: SQVTM, ANQGSEA. This CDR3 region has 14 residues. Trimming took 3 bases from V and 3 from J; bases not matched to a gene: 7. CDR3 coding DNA: TGCAGCGTTGAGGTCAGGGGGACCCACACTGAAGCTTTCTTT. Protein sequence: CSVEVRGTHTEAFF.

J is TRBJ1-2 and V is TRBV5-1; 7 bases are shared with TRBD1. Germline CDR1 is SGHRS and CDR2 is YFSETQ. The CDR3 runs 16 residues. J gave up 6 bases and V 2 bases, and 13 bases lay outside the gene matches. Written as DNA, the CDR3 is TGCGCCAGCAGCTTACCGGGACAGCCAAACCTTGATGGCTACACCTTC. It translates to CASSLPGQPNLDGYTF.